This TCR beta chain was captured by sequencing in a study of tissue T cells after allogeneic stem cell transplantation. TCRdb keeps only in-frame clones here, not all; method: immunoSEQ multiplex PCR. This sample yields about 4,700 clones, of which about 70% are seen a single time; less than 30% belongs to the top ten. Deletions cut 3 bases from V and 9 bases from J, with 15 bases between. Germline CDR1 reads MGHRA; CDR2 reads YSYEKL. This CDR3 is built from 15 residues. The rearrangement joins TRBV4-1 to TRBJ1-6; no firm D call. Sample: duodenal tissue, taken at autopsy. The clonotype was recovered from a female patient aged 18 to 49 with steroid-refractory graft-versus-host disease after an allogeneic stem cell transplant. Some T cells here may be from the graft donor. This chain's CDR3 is CASSQVVLGFSPLHF. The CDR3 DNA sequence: TGCGCCAGCAGCCAGGTTGTACTAGGGTTTTCACCCCTCCACTTT.